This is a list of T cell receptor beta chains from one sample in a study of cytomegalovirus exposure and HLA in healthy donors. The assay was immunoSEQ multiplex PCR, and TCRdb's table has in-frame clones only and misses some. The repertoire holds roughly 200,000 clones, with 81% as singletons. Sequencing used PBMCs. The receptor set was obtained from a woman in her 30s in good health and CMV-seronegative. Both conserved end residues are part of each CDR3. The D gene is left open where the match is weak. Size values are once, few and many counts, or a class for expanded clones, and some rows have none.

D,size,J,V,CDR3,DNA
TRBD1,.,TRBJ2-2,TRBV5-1,CASSLALGQGIPGELFF,TGCGCCAGCAGCTTGGCCCTAGGACAGGGGATCCCCGGGGAGCTGTTTTTT
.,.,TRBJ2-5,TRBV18,CASSPPSQMETQYF,TGTGCCAGCTCACCACCGAGCCAAATGGAGACCCAGTACTTC
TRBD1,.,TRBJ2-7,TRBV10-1,CASSRQGGGWQYF,TGCGCCAGCAGTCGACAGGGGGGTGGATGGCAGTACTTC
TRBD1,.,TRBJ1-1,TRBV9,CASSPDRERTEAFF,TGTGCCAGCAGTCCCGACAGGGAAAGAACTGAAGCTTTCTTT
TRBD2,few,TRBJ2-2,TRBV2,CASRRTSGALGTGELFF,TGTGCCAGCAGAAGGACTAGCGGGGCCCTGGGCACCGGGGAGCTGTTTTTT
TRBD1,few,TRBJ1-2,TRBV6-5,CASRHKGQGHGYTF,TGTGCCAGCAGACACAAGGGACAGGGGCATGGCTACACCTTC
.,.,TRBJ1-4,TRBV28,CASSLTGSFNEKLFF,TGTGCCAGCAGTTTAACTGGGAGCTTTAATGAAAAACTGTTTTTT
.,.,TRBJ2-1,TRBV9,CASSVGEGVNEQFF,TGTGCCAGCAGCGTAGGCGAGGGAGTGAATGAGCAGTTCTTC
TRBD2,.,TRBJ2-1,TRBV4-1,CASSPIRGRNEQFF,TGCGCCAGCAGCCCAATACGCGGGAGAAATGAGCAGTTCTTC
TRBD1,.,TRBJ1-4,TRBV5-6,CASSLWRGLDEKLFF,TGTGCCAGCAGCTTGTGGAGGGGGCTGGATGAAAAACTGTTTTTT
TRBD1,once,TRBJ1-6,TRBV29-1,CSVQGQGNSYNSPLHF,TGCAGCGTTCAGGGACAGGGAAACTCCTATAATTCACCCCTCCACTTT
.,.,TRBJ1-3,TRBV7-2,CASSLAAGSGNTIYF,TGTGCCAGCAGCTTAGCGGCGGGCTCTGGAAACACCATATATTTT
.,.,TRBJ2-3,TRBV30,CAWSGPGTDTQYF,TGTGCCTGGAGTGGTCCGGGGACAGATACGCAGTATTTT
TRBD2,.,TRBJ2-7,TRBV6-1,CASSEAGTSGEEQYF,TGTGCCAGCAGTGAAGCGGGGACTAGCGGGGAAGAGCAGTACTTC
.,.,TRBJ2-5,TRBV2,CASSEWQGPRETQYF,TGTGCCAGCAGTGAATGGCAGGGGCCACGGGAGACCCAGTACTTC
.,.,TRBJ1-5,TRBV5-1,CASSLGGRDQPQHF,TGCGCCAGCAGCTTGGGGGGCAGGGATCAGCCCCAGCATTTT
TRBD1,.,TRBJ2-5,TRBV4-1,CASSQVGQGGETQYF,TGCGCCAGCAGCCAAGTAGGACAGGGAGGAGAGACCCAGTACTTC
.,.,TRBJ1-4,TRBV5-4,CASSYHREREKLFF,TGTGCCAGCAGTTATCACAGGGAAAGAGAAAAACTGTTTTTT
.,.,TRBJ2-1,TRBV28,CASSRSLTYNEQFF,TGTGCCAGCAGTAGGAGCCTTACCTACAATGAGCAGTTCTTC
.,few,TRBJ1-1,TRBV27,CASSTGTLNTEAFF,TGTGCCAGCAGCACCGGGACACTGAACACTGAAGCTTTCTTT
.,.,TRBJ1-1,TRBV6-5,CASSYSVGRGTEAFF,TGTGCCAGCAGTTACTCGGTTGGTCGGGGCACTGAAGCTTTCTTT
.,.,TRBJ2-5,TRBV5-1,CASSPQQMETQYF,TGCGCCAGCAGCCCGCAACAGATGGAGACCCAGTACTTC
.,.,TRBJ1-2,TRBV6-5,CASSSAGVGYTF,TGTGCCAGCAGTAGCGCCGGGGTGGGCTACACCTTC
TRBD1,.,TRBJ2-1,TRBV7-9,CASSPLARDRGYNEQFF,TGTGCCAGCAGCCCCCTCGCCCGGGACAGGGGCTACAATGAGCAGTTCTTC
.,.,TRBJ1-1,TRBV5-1,CASSLEQGLFEAFF,TGCGCCAGCAGCTTGGAACAGGGACTATTTGAAGCTTTCTTT
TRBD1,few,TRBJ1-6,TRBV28,CASKTGSAPLHF,TGTGCCAGCAAGACAGGGTCTGCACCCCTCCACTTT
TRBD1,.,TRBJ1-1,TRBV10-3,CAISESPGQGNTEAFF,TGTGCCATCAGTGAGTCTCCGGGACAGGGGAACACTGAAGCTTTCTTT
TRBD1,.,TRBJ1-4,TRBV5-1,CASSLDPGQGAGEKLFF,TGCGCCAGCAGCTTGGATCCCGGCCAGGGGGCAGGTGAAAAACTGTTTTTT
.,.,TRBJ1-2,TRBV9,CASSVSGSRGPYGYTF,TGTGCCAGCAGCGTAAGCGGGTCGAGGGGACCCTATGGCTACACCTTC
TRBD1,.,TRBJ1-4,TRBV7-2,CASSLFQTGNSEKLFF,TGTGCCAGCAGCTTATTCCAGACAGGGAATTCGGAAAAACTGTTTTTT
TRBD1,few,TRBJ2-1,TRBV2,CASSGGQGGSYNEQFF,TGTGCCAGCAGTGGTGGACAGGGGGGCTCCTACAATGAGCAGTTCTTC
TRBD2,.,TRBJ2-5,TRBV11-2,CASSLVGGPEETQYF,TGTGCCAGCAGCTTAGTGGGAGGGCCAGAGGAGACCCAGTACTTC
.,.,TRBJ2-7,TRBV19,CASSIFQGSYEQYF,TGTGCCAGTAGTATCTTCCAGGGCAGCTACGAGCAGTACTTC
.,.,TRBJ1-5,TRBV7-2,CASSSQAGFRNQPQHF,TGTGCCAGCAGCTCGCAAGCAGGGTTTAGGAATCAGCCCCAGCATTTT
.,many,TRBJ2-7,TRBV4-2,CASSQQSGVRYEQYF,TGTGCCAGCAGCCAGCAAAGCGGTGTCAGATACGAGCAGTACTTC
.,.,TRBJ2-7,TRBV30,CAWSVTVAWEQYF,TGTGCCTGGAGTGTAACCGTAGCGTGGGAGCAGTACTTC
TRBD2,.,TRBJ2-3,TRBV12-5,CASGSLAGGIDTQYF,TGTGCTAGTGGTTCTCTAGCGGGAGGCATAGATACGCAGTATTTT
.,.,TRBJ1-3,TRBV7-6,CASSLDATQGIIYF,TGTGCCAGCAGCCTAGACGCAACCCAGGGCATCATATATTTT
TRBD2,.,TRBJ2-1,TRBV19,CASSNLAGNNEQFF,TGTGCCAGTAGTAATCTAGCGGGGAACAATGAGCAGTTCTTC
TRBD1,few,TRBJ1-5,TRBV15,CATSRPDRGPGQPQHF,TGTGCCACCAGCAGACCCGACAGGGGGCCAGGTCAGCCCCAGCATTTT
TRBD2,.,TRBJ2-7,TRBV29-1,CSARLAGPYEQYF,TGCAGCGCCCGACTAGCGGGTCCCTACGAGCAGTACTTC
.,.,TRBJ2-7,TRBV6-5,CASLPGRGIYEQYF,TGTGCCAGCCTTCCCGGAAGGGGGATATACGAGCAGTACTTC
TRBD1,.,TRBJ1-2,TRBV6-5,CASRRTGGDYGYTF,TGTGCCAGCAGACGGACAGGGGGCGACTATGGCTACACCTTC
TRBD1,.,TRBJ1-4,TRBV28,CASKRQGSEKLFF,TGTGCCAGCAAGCGACAGGGTAGCGAAAAACTGTTTTTT
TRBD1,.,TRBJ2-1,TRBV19,CATGGSYIEQFF,TGTGCCACAGGGGGAAGTTATATTGAGCAGTTCTTC
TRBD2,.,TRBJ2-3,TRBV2,CASSEGLAGTDTQYF,TGTGCCAGCAGTGAGGGGCTAGCGGGCACAGATACGCAGTATTTT
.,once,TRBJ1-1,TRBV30,CAWSHGVGGTEAFF,TGTGCCTGGAGTCACGGTGTGGGAGGCACGGAAGCTTTCTTT
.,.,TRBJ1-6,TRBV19,CASSIAVMTADNSPLHF,TGTGCCAGTAGTATCGCCGTTATGACAGCCGATAATTCACCCCTCCACTTT